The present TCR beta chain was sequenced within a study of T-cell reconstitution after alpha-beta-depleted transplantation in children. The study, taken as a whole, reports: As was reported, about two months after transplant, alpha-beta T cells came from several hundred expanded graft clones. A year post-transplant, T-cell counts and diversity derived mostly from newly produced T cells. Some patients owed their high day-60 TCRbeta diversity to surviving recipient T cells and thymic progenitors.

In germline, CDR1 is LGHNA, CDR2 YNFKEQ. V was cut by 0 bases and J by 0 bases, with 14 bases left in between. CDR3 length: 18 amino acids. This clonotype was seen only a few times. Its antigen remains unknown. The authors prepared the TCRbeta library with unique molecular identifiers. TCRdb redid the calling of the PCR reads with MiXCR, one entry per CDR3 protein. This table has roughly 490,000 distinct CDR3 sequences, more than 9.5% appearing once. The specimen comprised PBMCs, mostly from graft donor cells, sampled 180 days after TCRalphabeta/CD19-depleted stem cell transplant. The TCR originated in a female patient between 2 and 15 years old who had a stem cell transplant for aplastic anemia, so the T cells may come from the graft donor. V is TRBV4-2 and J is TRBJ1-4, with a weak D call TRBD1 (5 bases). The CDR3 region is CASSQDLAGFTTNEKLFF. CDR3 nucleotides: TGTGCCAGCAGCCAAGATCTGGCAGGGTTTACAACTAATGAAAAACTGTTTTTT.